A selection of T cell receptor beta chains follows, all from one sample in a study of cytomegalovirus exposure and HLA in healthy donors. TCRdb keeps only in-frame clones here, not all; method: immunoSEQ multiplex PCR. This table has about 220,000 clones, over 65% appearing once. Input material: PBMCs. These TCRs come from a man between 18 and 29 years old in good health and CMV-seronegative. CDR3s include the opening cysteine and the closing phenylalanine or tryptophan. The order of the fields is J gene, V gene, clone size, D gene, CDR3 DNA, CDR3 protein. A D gene is named only where the DNA matches it firmly. Size is omitted from some rows. Given values are once, few, many or a class for expanded clones.

j_call: TRBJ2-7; v_call: TRBV28; clone_size: -; d_call: TRBD2; cdr3_nt: TGTGCCAGCAGTTTTCCGTTTCGCCTAGCGGGATCCTACGAGCAGTACTTC; cdr3_aa: CASSFPFRLAGSYEQYF
j_call: TRBJ2-7; v_call: TRBV28; clone_size: -; d_call: TRBD2; cdr3_nt: TGTGCCAGCAGCCCCCTGAGTACTAGCGGGAGTTCTTACGAGCAGTACTTC; cdr3_aa: CASSPLSTSGSSYEQYF
j_call: TRBJ1-1; v_call: TRBV6-5; clone_size: -; d_call: -; cdr3_nt: TGTGCCAGCACCGACGCTGCCGCGGAAAGCACTGAAGCTTTCTTT; cdr3_aa: CASTDAAAESTEAFF
j_call: TRBJ1-5; v_call: TRBV18; clone_size: few; d_call: TRBD1; cdr3_nt: TGTGCCAGCTCACCTCAGACAGGGGGCAGGGGTCAGCCCCAGCATTTT; cdr3_aa: CASSPQTGGRGQPQHF
j_call: TRBJ1-4; v_call: TRBV10-1; clone_size: -; d_call: -; cdr3_nt: TGCGCCAGCAGTGGGTACAGGGAGAGTGAAAAACTGTTTTTT; cdr3_aa: CASSGYRESEKLFF
j_call: TRBJ2-7; v_call: TRBV5-6; clone_size: -; d_call: -; cdr3_nt: TGTGCCAGCAGCTTAGGAGGGGCTTTCGACGAGCAGTACTTC; cdr3_aa: CASSLGGAFDEQYF
j_call: TRBJ1-1; v_call: TRBV12-5; clone_size: -; d_call: -; cdr3_nt: TGTGCTAGTGGACGAAGTGGGGGGGTGGGTGAAGCTTTCTTT; cdr3_aa: CASGRSGGVGEAFF
j_call: TRBJ1-2; v_call: TRBV30; clone_size: -; d_call: -; cdr3_nt: TGTGCCTGGAGTAGAGTGAGGGGGGGTGACTATGGCTACACCTTC; cdr3_aa: CAWSRVRGGDYGYTF
j_call: TRBJ2-5; v_call: TRBV12-5; clone_size: -; d_call: TRBD1; cdr3_nt: TGTGCTAGTGCCTATTTCAGGGGGCGGCAAGAGACCCAGTACTTC; cdr3_aa: CASAYFRGRQETQYF
j_call: TRBJ2-2; v_call: TRBV7-6; clone_size: once; d_call: TRBD1; cdr3_nt: TGTGCCAGCAGCACACGACAGGGTGGCGTCACCGGGGAGCTGTTTTTT; cdr3_aa: CASSTRQGGVTGELFF
j_call: TRBJ1-1; v_call: TRBV2; clone_size: -; d_call: -; cdr3_nt: TGTGCCAGCGGCGGGGAAGGGAACACTGAAGCTTTCTTT; cdr3_aa: CASGGEGNTEAFF
j_call: TRBJ2-2; v_call: TRBV9; clone_size: -; d_call: TRBD2; cdr3_nt: TGTGCCAGCAGCCCTGGGACTAGAGTACGGGGGACCGGGGAGCTGTTTTTT; cdr3_aa: CASSPGTRVRGTGELFF
j_call: TRBJ2-7; v_call: TRBV5-4; clone_size: -; d_call: TRBD1; cdr3_nt: TGTGCCACAAAGGGACAGGAAAACTACGAGCAGTACTTC; cdr3_aa: CATKGQENYEQYF
j_call: TRBJ1-4; v_call: TRBV27; clone_size: -; d_call: -; cdr3_nt: TGTGCCAGCAGTGGAGGGGCAACTAATGAAAAACTGTTTTTT; cdr3_aa: CASSGGATNEKLFF
j_call: TRBJ1-5; v_call: TRBV30; clone_size: -; d_call: -; cdr3_nt: TGTGCCTGGGATGGGGCCTTCGGGGGGCAGGTGGGTCAGCCCCAGCATTTT; cdr3_aa: CAWDGAFGGQVGQPQHF
j_call: TRBJ2-3; v_call: TRBV6-1; clone_size: -; d_call: -; cdr3_nt: TGTGCCAGCCCAGGACAGTACACAGATACGCAGTATTTT; cdr3_aa: CASPGQYTDTQYF
j_call: TRBJ2-6; v_call: TRBV23-1; clone_size: -; d_call: TRBD2; cdr3_nt: TGCGCCAGCAGTCAATGGGAGGGGCCCGGGGCCAACGTCCTGACTTTC; cdr3_aa: CASSQWEGPGANVLTF
j_call: TRBJ2-5; v_call: TRBV28; clone_size: -; d_call: -; cdr3_nt: TGTGCCAGCAGCCCTGGAGGGGTAGAGACCCAGTACTTC; cdr3_aa: CASSPGGVETQYF
j_call: TRBJ1-2; v_call: TRBV6-1; clone_size: -; d_call: TRBD1; cdr3_nt: TGTGCCAGCAGTGGCCGGGACAGGGGGGATTGGAGTTACACCTTC; cdr3_aa: CASSGRDRGDWSYTF
j_call: TRBJ1-1; v_call: TRBV5-1; clone_size: -; d_call: -; cdr3_nt: TGCGCCAGCAGCCGAGACGGACAGAGACGGACTGAAGCTTTCTTT; cdr3_aa: CASSRDGQRRTEAFF
j_call: TRBJ2-1; v_call: TRBV6-5; clone_size: -; d_call: TRBD2; cdr3_nt: TGTGCCAGCAGAAGCGGGAGCCAACTTACCAATGAGCAGTTCTTC; cdr3_aa: CASRSGSQLTNEQFF
j_call: TRBJ2-3; v_call: TRBV10-1; clone_size: -; d_call: TRBD1; cdr3_nt: TGCGCCAGCAGTGATGGGACAGGGAACACAGATACGCAGTATTTT; cdr3_aa: CASSDGTGNTDTQYF
j_call: TRBJ2-7; v_call: TRBV4-1; clone_size: -; d_call: -; cdr3_nt: TGCGCCAGCAGCGCCCGGGAGAGCTCCTACGAGCAGTACTTC; cdr3_aa: CASSARESSYEQYF
j_call: TRBJ2-3; v_call: TRBV18; clone_size: -; d_call: TRBD1; cdr3_nt: TGTGCCAGCTCTCAAACCGGGGGACAGGCGGAAGATACGCAGTATTTT; cdr3_aa: CASSQTGGQAEDTQYF
j_call: TRBJ1-4; v_call: TRBV18; clone_size: -; d_call: -; cdr3_nt: TGTGCCAGCTCACCACCGGGGCTGGCTAATGAAAAACTGTTTTTT; cdr3_aa: CASSPPGLANEKLFF
j_call: TRBJ2-2; v_call: TRBV2; clone_size: -; d_call: -; cdr3_nt: TGTGCCAGCAGTCAATCAGGGAATCTAAACACCGGGGAGCTGTTTTTT; cdr3_aa: CASSQSGNLNTGELFF
j_call: TRBJ1-6; v_call: TRBV5-1; clone_size: few; d_call: TRBD1; cdr3_nt: TGCGCCAGCAGCTTGAGGCAGGGGGGTTCACCCCTCCACTTT; cdr3_aa: CASSLRQGGSPLHF
j_call: TRBJ2-7; v_call: TRBV6-5; clone_size: -; d_call: -; cdr3_nt: TGTGCCAGCAGTTACTCGGGCAGCTACGAGCAGTACTTC; cdr3_aa: CASSYSGSYEQYF